Listed here are 14 T cell receptor beta chains from one sample, sequenced in a study of CD8+ T cells in alopecia areata. Treatment meaning: oral pan-JAK inhibitor, 5-10 mg twice daily. Reverse transcribed after extraction, RNA yielded cDNA as the sequencing template. Profiled with immunoSEQ multiplex PCR; TCRdb holds only in-frame clones, not every one. The profile shows about 190,000 clones, 60% of them singletons. Sequencing was performed on CD4+ T cells sorted from blood, taken at week 24, from a patient treated with tofacitinib. The receptors shown here come from a human donor with alopecia areata.

This chain joins TRBV30 and TRBJ1-2; TRBD1 might be the D (5 bases). The CDR3 is 13 residues long. The germline V gene encodes CDR1 GTSNPN and CDR2 SVGIG (reference sequence). The germline V and J ends were trimmed by 2 bases and 7 bases, with 14 bases remaining between them. The CDR3 region is CAWSSGWVGGYTF. CDR3 in DNA: TGTGCCTGGAGTTCAGGGTGGGTAGGTGGCTACACCTTC.

This clone showed up just a few times. The gene calls are TRBV6-1 and TRBJ1-2; 7 bases agree with TRBD1. Germline-derived CDR1 and CDR2 are MNHNS and SASEGT. The CDR3 consists of 15 residues. V was pared by 2 bases and J by 7 bases, with 10 bases of the junction left unmatched. CDR3 region: CASSEQPTGVVGYTF. DNA of the CDR3: TGTGCCAGCAGTGAACAACCCACAGGGGTGGTTGGCTACACCTTC.

This sequence joins TRBV19 and TRBJ2-7, with TRBD1 matching over 9 bases. This CDR3 is 14 amino acids long. Germline CDR1 reads LNHDA; CDR2 reads SQIVND (reference sequence). V gave up 8 bases and J gave up 4 bases; unmatched junction bases: 9. The CDR3 nucleotides are TGTGCCAGTCGGGGTATGGGACAGGGATACGAGCAGTACTTC. Amino acid sequence: CASRGMGQGYEQYF. Variable domain in full (rest from reference TRBV19 and TRBJ2-7): DGGITQSPKYLFRKEGQNVTLSCEQNLNHDAMYWYRQDPGQGLRLIYYSQIVNDFQKGDIAEGYSVSREKKESFPLTVTSAQKNPTAFYLCASRGMGQGYEQYFGPGTRLTVT.

V is TRBV29-1 and J is TRBJ2-1; a possible D gene is TRBD1 (6 bases). CDR3 length: 15 amino acids. V lost 7 bases and J 2 bases, leaving 18 bases between the germline ends. The V gene's germline CDR1 is SQVTM and CDR2 ANQGSEA. This CDR3 is CSAHPTGVTYNEQFF. The CDR3 coding sequence is TGCAGCGCCCACCCGACAGGTGTGACCTACAATGAGCAGTTCTTC.

This sequence joins TRBV15 and TRBJ2-7, with D unclear. Trimming removed 0 bases from V and 3 bases from J, with 15 bases in between. Germline CDR1 LNHNV, CDR2 YYDKDF (reference sequence). This CDR3 spans 16 amino acids. In DNA form, the CDR3 reads TGTGCCACCAGCAGAGATCCGGCCGGATCCGTCTACGAGCAGTACTTC. Amino acids: CATSRDPAGSVYEQYF. The variable domain in full, completed from reference TRBV15 and TRBJ2-7, reads DAMVIQNPRYQVTQFGKPVTLSCSQTLNHNVMYWYQQKSSQAPKLLFHYYDKDFNNEADTPDNFQSRRPNTSFCFLDIRSPGLGDTAMYLCATSRDPAGSVYEQYFGPGTRLTVT.

This clone occurred once. The V call is TRBV10-3, the J call TRBJ2-5, with D possibly TRBD1 on 6 matching bases. CDR3 size: 15 residues. V dropped 3 bases and J dropped 2 bases, with 13 bases sitting between them. Germline lookup yields CDR1 ENHRY and CDR2 SYGVKD. The CDR3 spells CAISEQRQDQETQYF. CDR3 coding DNA: TGTGCCATCAGTGAACAGAGACAGGATCAAGAGACCCAGTACTTC.

There are a few counts of this clone. A read error may account for a junction end that differs from germline. The V gene is TRBV5-1, the J gene TRBJ2-7; 9 bases line up with TRBD1. Germline V gene data show CDR1 as SGHRS and CDR2 as YFSETQ. The length of the CDR3 is 15 residues. The CDR3 here is CASRLDGTGTYEQYF. CDR3 coding DNA: TGCGCCAGCAGATTGGACGGGACAGGGACCTACGAGCAGTACTTC.

The chain is built from TRBV7-2 and TRBJ2-1; TRBD2 might be the D (5 bases). From germline, CDR1 is SGHTA and CDR2 FQGNSA. The CDR3 totals 15 residues. The V end lost 5 bases, the J end lost 5 bases, and 16 bases lay between the germline ends. CDR3 coding DNA: TGTGCCAGCAGCCAACAGTTCGGACTTAACAATGAGCAGTTCTTC. Protein: CASSQQFGLNNEQFF.

Only a few counts were recorded for this clone. The chain is built from TRBV29-1 and TRBJ2-1; D is possibly TRBD2 (6 bases). The CDR3 sequence is 13 residues long. V dropped 2 bases and J dropped 5 bases, with 10 bases sitting between them. From germline, CDR1 is SQVTM and CDR2 ANQGSEA. The CDR3 sequence: CSVENWEDNEQFF. In DNA form, the CDR3 reads TGCAGCGTTGAAAATTGGGAGGACAATGAGCAGTTCTTC.

The table lists this clone with a few counts. The gene calls are TRBV29-1 and TRBJ1-1; D not resolved. Germline loops: CDR1 SQVTM, CDR2 ANQGSEA. The CDR3 consists of 13 residues. V was trimmed by 6 bases and J by 4 bases, leaving 15 bases between them. In DNA form, the CDR3 reads TGCAGCGTAGCGGCCCTGGCGGCCACTGAAGCTTTCTTT. Its protein is CSVAALAATEAFF.

V gene TRBV27 combines with J gene TRBJ2-1; 11 bases line up with TRBD2. The CDR3 is 16 residues long. Germline V gives CDR1 MNHEY, CDR2 SMNVEV (reference sequence). J lost 4 bases, V lost 3 bases, and 5 bases had no gene match. The CDR3 loop reads CASSFTSGGLYNEQFF. The CDR3 coding sequence is TGTGCCAGCAGTTTTACTAGCGGGGGCCTATACAATGAGCAGTTCTTC.

This clone was counted ten times or more. The chain is built from TRBV12-2 and TRBJ2-1; the D call TRBD2 from the table was never checked on the DNA. TRBV12-2 represents a pseudogene. There are 17 residues in the CDR3. The CDR3 sequence is CASRLASPGLAANEQFF. CDR3 in DNA: TGTGCAAGTCGCTTAGCCAGTCCCGGACTAGCGGCGAATGAGCAGTTCTTC.

The CDR3 bases are TGCAGCGTTGCCAGGGACAATCAGCCCCAGCATTTT. Residues: CSVARDNQPQHF. The J gene is TRBJ1-5, the V gene TRBV29-1, with a tentative D call TRBD1 (5 bases). The germline CDR1 and CDR2 sequences are SQVTM and ANQGSEA. This CDR3 spans 12 amino acids. Trimming stripped 4 bases from V and 3 bases from J, with 7 bases between. Full variable domain (outside the CDR3, taken from reference TRBV29-1 and TRBJ1-5): SAVISQKPSRDICQRGTSLTIQCQVDSQVTMMFWYRQQPGQSLTLIATANQGSEATYESGFVIDKFPISRPNLTFSTLTVSNMSPEDSSIYLCSVARDNQPQHFGDGTRLSIL.

This clone has at least ten counts. V usage is TRBV5-1 and J usage is TRBJ1-1; tentatively, D is TRBD1 (6 bases). V was shortened by 4 bases and J by 3 bases, with 13 bases between the two germline ends. There are 14 residues in the CDR3. Germline assignment: CDR1 SGHRS and CDR2 YFSETQ. This CDR3 reads CASSVGTTDTEAFF. The CDR3 nucleotides read TGCGCCAGCAGCGTGGGGACAACCGACACTGAAGCTTTCTTT.